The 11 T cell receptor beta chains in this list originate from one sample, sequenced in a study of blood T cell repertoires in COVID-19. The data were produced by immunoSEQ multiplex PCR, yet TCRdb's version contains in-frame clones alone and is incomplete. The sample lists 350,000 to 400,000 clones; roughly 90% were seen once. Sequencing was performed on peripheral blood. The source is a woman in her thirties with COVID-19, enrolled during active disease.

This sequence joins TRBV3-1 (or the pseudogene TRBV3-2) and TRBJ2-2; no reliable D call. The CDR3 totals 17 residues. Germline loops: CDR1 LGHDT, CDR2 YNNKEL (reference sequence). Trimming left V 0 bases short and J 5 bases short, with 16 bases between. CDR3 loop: CASSQESNIAGTGELFF. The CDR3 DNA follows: TGTGCCAGCAGCCAAGAAAGTAACATAGCCGGGACCGGGGAGCTGTTTTTT.

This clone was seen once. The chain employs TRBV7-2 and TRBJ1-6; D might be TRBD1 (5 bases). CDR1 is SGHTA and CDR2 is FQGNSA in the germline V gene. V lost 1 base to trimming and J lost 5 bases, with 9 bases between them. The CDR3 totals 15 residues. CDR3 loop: CASSLGGGNNSPLHF. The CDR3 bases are TGTGCCAGCAGCTTAGGGGGGGGAAATAATTCACCCCTCCACTTT. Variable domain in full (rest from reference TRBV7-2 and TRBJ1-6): GAGVSQSPSNKVTEKGKDVELRCDPISGHTALYWYRQSLGQGLEFLIYFQGNSAPDKSGLPSDRFSAERTGGSVSTLTIQRTQQEDSAVYLCASSLGGGNNSPLHFGNGTRLTVT.

CDR3 region: CASSRTGTGGNYGYTF. DNA of the CDR3: TGTGCCAGTAGTAGAACCGGGACAGGGGGCAACTATGGCTACACCTTC. The rearrangement links TRBV19 to TRBJ1-2, with TRBD1 identical over 12 bases. The CDR3 runs 16 residues. The germline gives CDR1 LNHDA, CDR2 SQIVND (reference sequence). V lost 4 bases and J lost 2; bases outside the gene matches: 5.

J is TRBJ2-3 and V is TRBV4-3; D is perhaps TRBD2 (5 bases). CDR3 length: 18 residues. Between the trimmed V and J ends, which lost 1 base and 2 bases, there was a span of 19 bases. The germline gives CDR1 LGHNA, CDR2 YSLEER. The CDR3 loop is CASSQAVVASQVTDTQYF. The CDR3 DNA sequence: TGCGCCAGCAGCCAAGCCGTTGTCGCTAGCCAAGTCACAGATACGCAGTATTTT.

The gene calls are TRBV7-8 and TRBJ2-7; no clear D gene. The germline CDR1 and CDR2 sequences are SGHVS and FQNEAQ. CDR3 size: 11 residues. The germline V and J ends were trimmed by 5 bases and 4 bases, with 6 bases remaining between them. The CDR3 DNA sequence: TGTGCCAGCAGCCCCAAATACGAGCAGTACTTC. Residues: CASSPKYEQYF.

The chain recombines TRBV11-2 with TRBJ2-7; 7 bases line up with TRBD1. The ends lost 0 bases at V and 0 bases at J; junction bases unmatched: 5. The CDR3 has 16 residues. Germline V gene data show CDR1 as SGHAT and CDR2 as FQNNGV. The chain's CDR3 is CASSLDRDSASYEQYF. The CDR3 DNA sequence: TGTGCCAGCAGCTTAGACAGGGACAGCGCCTCCTACGAGCAGTACTTC.

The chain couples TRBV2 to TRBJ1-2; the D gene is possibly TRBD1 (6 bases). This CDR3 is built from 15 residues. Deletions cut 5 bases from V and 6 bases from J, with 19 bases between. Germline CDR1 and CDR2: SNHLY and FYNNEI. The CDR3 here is CASSFTQTGSDGYTF. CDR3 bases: TGTGCCAGCAGTTTTACCCAAACAGGGTCGGATGGCTACACCTTC.

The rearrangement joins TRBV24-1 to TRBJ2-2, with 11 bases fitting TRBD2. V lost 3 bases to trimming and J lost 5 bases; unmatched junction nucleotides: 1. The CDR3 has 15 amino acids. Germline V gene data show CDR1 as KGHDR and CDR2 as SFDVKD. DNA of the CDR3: TGTGCCACCAGTGATCGGACTAGCGGGACCGGGGAGCTGTTTTTT. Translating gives CATSDRTSGTGELFF.

The CDR3 spells CAWSIRGSQPQHF. The DNA of the CDR3 is TGTGCCTGGAGTATAAGGGGGAGTCAGCCCCAGCATTTT. The chain links TRBV30 to TRBJ1-5; TRBD1 is a possible D gene (6 bases). This CDR3 contains 13 residues. Germline V gene lookup returns CDR1 GTSNPN and CDR2 SVGIG (reference sequence). The V and J ends lost 2 bases and 6 bases respectively, with 11 bases between them.

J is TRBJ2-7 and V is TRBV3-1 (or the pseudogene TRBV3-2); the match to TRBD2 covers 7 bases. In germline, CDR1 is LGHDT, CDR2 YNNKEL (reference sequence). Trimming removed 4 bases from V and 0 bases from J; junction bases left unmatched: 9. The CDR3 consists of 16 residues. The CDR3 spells CASSPTSSGFSYEQYV. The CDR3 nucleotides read TGTGCCAGCAGCCCCACCTCTAGCGGCTTCTCCTACGAGCAGTACGTC.

The CDR3 reads CASSPDRAVYQPQHF. CDR3 DNA sequence: TGTGCCAGCAGTCCGGACAGGGCTGTTTATCAGCCCCAGCATTTT. This rearrangement joins TRBV27 to TRBJ1-5; 8 bases agree with TRBD1. The V and J ends lost 5 bases and 5 bases, in that order; junction bases with no gene match: 8. CDR1 is MNHEY, CDR2 SMNVEV, per germline (reference sequence). The CDR3 is 15 residues long.